These 9 T cell receptor beta chains were all obtained from the same sample, sequenced in a study of response to subunit inactivated influenza vaccine. TCRdb reprocessed the RT-PCR reads via MiXCR and lists one record per CDR3 protein. The table lists a few hundred thousand distinct CDR3 sequences, around 15% of them singletons. The source material was PBMCs from blood, sampled 11 to 12 days after vaccination. The receptors stem from a man aged 50 to 60 who received an inactivated influenza vaccine.

This chain connects TRBV12-3 or TRBV12-4 to TRBJ2-3; D possibly matches TRBD1 or TRBD2 (5 bases each). The CDR3 contains 14 residues. Trimming stripped 1 base from V and 7 bases from J, with 12 bases between. The chain's CDR3 is CASSLGDGQYTQYF. DNA for the CDR3: TGTGCCAGCAGTTTAGGGGACGGGCAATATACGCAGTATTTT.

The chain couples TRBV29-1 to TRBJ1-1, with unresolved D. The CDR3 length is 9 residues. V lost 6 bases and J lost 1, with 0 bases in between. Germline CDR1 is SQVTM and CDR2 is ANQGSEA. The chain's CDR3 is CSVNTEAFF. In DNA, the CDR3 is TGCAGCGTGAACACTGAAGCTTTCTTT.

The chain employs TRBV29-1 and TRBJ2-5; a weak D match, TRBD1 (6 bases). V was cut by 6 bases and J by 4 bases, with 18 bases left in between. Per the germline V gene, CDR1 is SQVTM and CDR2 is ANQGSEA. The length of the CDR3 is 14 residues. CDR3 nucleotide sequence: TGCAGCGTCTTCGTCCAGGGGCCGCGAGAGACCCAGTACTTC. This codes for CSVFVQGPRETQYF. The variable domain in full, with the rest retrieved from reference TRBV29-1 and TRBJ2-5, is SAVISQKPSRDICQRGTSLTIQCQVDSQVTMMFWYRQQPGQSLTLIATANQGSEATYESGFVIDKFPISRPNLTFSTLTVSNMSPEDSSIYLCSVFVQGPRETQYFGPGTRLLVL.

This clonotype was detected a few times. The CDR3, as DNA: TGCAGCGTTGAAATGGGCTATGGCTACACCTTC. This encodes CSVEMGYGYTF. The chain recombines TRBV29-1 with TRBJ1-2; the D is unclear. The germline gives CDR1 SQVTM, CDR2 ANQGSEA. V lost 2 bases to trimming and J lost 4 bases, with 5 bases between them. The CDR3 runs 11 residues. Full variable domain (rest looked up from reference TRBV29-1 and TRBJ1-2): SAVISQKPSRDICQRGTSLTIQCQVDSQVTMMFWYRQQPGQSLTLIATANQGSEATYESGFVIDKFPISRPNLTFSTLTVSNMSPEDSSIYLCSVEMGYGYTFGSGTRLTVV.

The chain carries TRBV6-5 and TRBJ1-6; D gene ambiguous. The CDR3 has 16 amino acids. Germline V gene sequence: CDR1 MNHEY, CDR2 SVGAGI. V gave up 0 bases and J gave up 0 bases, with 6 bases separating them. The CDR3 DNA is TGTGCCAGCAGTTACTCGATGAGCTCCTATAATTCACCCCTCCACTTT. As protein: CASSYSMSSYNSPLHF.

V gene TRBV3-1 combines with J gene TRBJ1-4; D gene ambiguous. V was shortened by 2 bases and J by 11 bases, with 15 bases between the two germline ends. This CDR3 spans 14 amino acids. Germline values: CDR1 LGHDT, CDR2 YNNKEL (reference sequence). The CDR3 DNA reads TGTGCCAGCAGCCAATTCGATCAGGCCGGCAAACTGTTTTTT. Translating it yields CASSQFDQAGKLFF.

The V and J genes are TRBV15 and TRBJ2-7, with 10 bases aligning to TRBD1. CDR3 length: 14 amino acids. Per germline, CDR1 LNHNV and CDR2 YYDKDF (reference sequence). After removal of 4 bases from V and 5 bases from J, the junction contained 5 bases not matched to a gene. The chain's CDR3 is CATSIRDRGHEQYF. DNA of the CDR3: TGTGCCACCAGCATCCGGGACAGGGGCCACGAGCAGTACTTC.

In this sample, this clonotype turned up many times. The gene calls are TRBV7-6 and TRBJ1-3, with a possible D match to TRBD1 (6 bases). V lost 2 bases, J lost 0 bases, and 14 bases lay in between. The CDR3 totals 17 residues. The germline V gene has CDR1 SGHVS and CDR2 FNYEAQ. CDR3 nucleotide sequence: TGTGCCAGCAGCTTACAACAGGGTGCCCACTCTGGAAACACCATATATTTT. Amino acid sequence: CASSLQQGAHSGNTIYF.

The chain recombines TRBV5-1 with TRBJ2-1, with 7 bases matching TRBD1. The V gene's germline CDR1 is SGHRS and CDR2 YFSETQ. V lost 4 bases to trimming and J lost 10 bases; unmatched junction nucleotides: 5. The CDR3 totals 12 residues. As DNA, the CDR3 is TGCGCCAGCAGCATGACAGGGCGGGAGCAGTTCTTC. Translation: CASSMTGREQFF. The variable domain in full, completed from reference TRBV5-1 and TRBJ2-1, reads KAGVTQTPRYLIKTRGQQVTLSCSPISGHRSVSWYQQTPGQGLQFLFEYFSETQRNKGNFPGRFSGRQFSNSRSEMNVSTLELGDSALYLCASSMTGREQFFGPGTRLTVL.